These 28 T cell receptor beta chains were all obtained from the same sample, sequenced in a study of blood T cell repertoires in COVID-19. The method was immunoSEQ multiplex PCR; TCRdb's version includes in-frame clones alone and lacks a portion of them. The repertoire has approximately 21,000 clones, around 69% of them found once; the top ten carry 20%. The sequenced sample was peripheral blood. The receptor set was obtained from a human donor in a cohort sampled during active or convalescent COVID-19.

The chain employs TRBV12-5 and TRBJ1-2, with 10 nucleotides matching TRBD1. This CDR3 has 17 amino acids. Germline V gene data show CDR1 as LGHNT and CDR2 as FRNRAP. J was trimmed by 3 bases and V by 0 bases; bases with no gene match: 7. The DNA of the CDR3 is TGTGCTAGTGGTTTGGTGGTGGGACAGGGGCCCCACTATGGCTACACCTTC. Translation gives CASGLVVGQGPHYGYTF.

The chain combines TRBV5-1 with TRBJ2-7; 7 bases are shared with TRBD2. Germline V gene sequence: CDR1 SGHRS, CDR2 YFSETQ. The CDR3 is 13 amino acids. V was pared by 0 bases and J by 5 bases, with 2 bases of the junction left unmatched. CDR3 nucleotides: TGCGCCAGCAGCTTGGGGGAGGGACACGAGCAGTACTTC. This gives the protein CASSLGEGHEQYF.

The chain recombines TRBV4-2 with TRBJ1-3; D is undetermined. V was trimmed by 4 bases and J by 14 bases, leaving 18 bases between them. Germline V gene lookup returns CDR1 LGHNA and CDR2 YNFKEQ. This CDR3 region has 13 residues. The chain's CDR3 is CASSRQNGGPLYF. For the CDR3, the DNA is TGTGCCAGCAGCCGCCAAAACGGAGGGCCATTATATTTT.

The genes are TRBV28 and TRBJ1-2, with TRBD1 as a possible D gene (5 bases). Germline values: CDR1 MDHEN, CDR2 SYDVKM. V dropped 3 bases and J dropped 8 bases, with 19 bases sitting between them. The CDR3 length is 15 residues. This CDR3 is CASSFFPGLGGGYTF. The CDR3 DNA sequence: TGTGCCAGCAGTTTTTTCCCGGGACTCGGGGGGGGCTACACCTTC.

CDR3 region: CASSPWTSGGMGLNEQFF. CDR3 nucleotide sequence: TGTGCCAGTAGTCCGTGGACTAGCGGGGGGATGGGGCTCAATGAGCAGTTCTTC. The chain uses TRBV19 and TRBJ2-1; 14 bases match TRBD2. Losses at the gene ends were 5 bases for V and 6 bases for J; bases not matched to a gene: 12. The CDR3 extends over 18 amino acids. The germline V gene encodes CDR1 LNHDA and CDR2 SQIVND (reference sequence).

The chain joins TRBV28 to TRBJ2-5, with 8 bases matching TRBD1. The germline V gene encodes CDR1 MDHEN and CDR2 SYDVKM. The junction had 14 bases not matched to a gene; V was cut back by 6 bases and J by 5 bases. The CDR3 has 16 residues. Written as DNA, the CDR3 is TGTGCCAGCAGCCCTAGAGAGACAGGGGTACTGGAGACCCAGTACTTC. As protein: CASSPRETGVLETQYF.

This clone was found a few times. The genes are TRBV27 and TRBJ2-7, with 8 bases matching TRBD2. Germline assignment: CDR1 MNHEY and CDR2 SMNVEV (reference sequence). J gave up 1 base and V 3 bases, and 2 bases lay outside the gene matches. This CDR3 is 14 amino acids long. CDR3 coding DNA: TGTGCCAGCAGTTTCGGGGGGGGGTCCTACGAGCAGTACTTC. Its translation: CASSFGGGSYEQYF.

The CDR3 loop is CASSLPQATEAFF. For the CDR3, the DNA is TGTGCCAGCAGCTTACCCCAGGCGACTGAAGCTTTCTTT. This chain links TRBV7-2 with TRBJ1-1, with D uncertain. The V end was cut by 2 bases, the J end by 5 bases, with 9 bases between. The CDR3 extends over 13 amino acids. Per the germline V gene, CDR1 is SGHTA and CDR2 is FQGNSA.

This sequence joins TRBV7-2 and TRBJ2-3; 9 positions match TRBD2. The CDR3 runs 18 residues. CDR1 is SGHTA and CDR2 is FQGNSA in the germline V gene. J lost 3 bases, V lost 1 base, and 11 bases had no gene match. DNA of the CDR3: TGTGCCAGCAGCTTAGGATTCAATAGCGGGAGAGGAACAGATACGCAGTATTTT. Amino acid sequence: CASSLGFNSGRGTDTQYF.

The rearrangement links TRBV18 to TRBJ2-7; TRBD1 agrees at 8 bases. The V and J ends lost 9 bases and 3 bases, in that order; junction bases with no gene match: 4. The CDR3 contains 12 residues. From germline, CDR1 is KGHSH and CDR2 LQKENI. CDR3 in amino acids: CASLGQGYEQYF. CDR3 DNA: TGTGCCAGTCTCGGACAGGGCTACGAGCAGTACTTC.

The chain is built from TRBV30 and TRBJ2-3, with TRBD1 identical over 10 bases. The germline CDR1 and CDR2 sequences are GTSNPN and SVGIG (reference sequence). The V gene end was trimmed by 5 bases and the J gene end by 5 bases; junction bases not matched to a gene: 7. This CDR3 is built from 14 residues. The CDR3 DNA reads TGTGCCTGGTCGACAGGGGACAGGGGAGATACGCAGTATTTT. Residues: CAWSTGDRGDTQYF.

This clone was observed a handful of times. The V gene is TRBV18, the J gene TRBJ2-1, with 9 bases matching TRBD1. Germline V gene sequence: CDR1 KGHSH, CDR2 LQKENI. The CDR3 length is 12 residues. J lost 15 bases, V lost 3 bases, and 6 bases had no gene match. Here the CDR3 reads CASSPSGTGLFF. For the CDR3, the DNA is TGTGCCAGCTCACCCTCCGGGACAGGGCTGTTCTTC.

V usage is TRBV6-6 and J usage is TRBJ1-1, with 10 bases fitting TRBD1. The CDR3 has 16 residues. Germline trimming cut 10 bases from V and 1 base from J; bases unmatched to any gene: 12. CDR1 and CDR2 from the germline V gene are MNHNY and SVGAGI (reference sequence). The CDR3 DNA follows: TGTGCCACCATCCCGGGGACAGGGGTTGGGAACACTGAAGCTTTCTTT. It specifies CATIPGTGVGNTEAFF.

Only a few counts were recorded for this clone. The chain uses TRBV27 and TRBJ1-5; D is ambiguous. With 5 bases removed from V and 0 bases from J, the gap between germline ends came to 8 bases. CDR1 MNHEY and CDR2 SMNVEV come from the germline V gene (reference sequence). CDR3 length: 14 residues. CDR3 amino acids: CASSKRDSNQPQHF. The CDR3 coding sequence is TGTGCCAGCAGTAAGCGCGATAGCAATCAGCCCCAGCATTTT.

Note on this clone: This sample includes further DNA sequences coding for the same CDR3. J is TRBJ1-1 and V is TRBV19; 8 bases align to TRBD1. The CDR3 is 13 residues long. V dropped 2 bases and J dropped 5; count of bases not matched to a gene: 1. Germline V gives CDR1 LNHDA, CDR2 SQIVND (reference sequence). CDR3 in amino acids: CASSITGGTEAFF. CDR3 nucleotides: TGTGCCAGTAGTATAACAGGGGGAACTGAAGCTTTCTTT. The full variable domain, in which reference TRBV19 and TRBJ1-1 provide the parts outside the CDR3, is DGGITQSPKYLFRKEGQNVTLSCEQNLNHDAMYWYRQDPGQGLRLIYYSQIVNDFQKGDIAEGYSVSREKKESFPLTVTSAQKNPTAFYLCASSITGGTEAFFGQGTRLTVV.

The V and J genes are TRBV5-4 and TRBJ2-3; 8 bases line up with TRBD2. Trimming took 5 bases from V and 3 from J; bases not matched to a gene: 5. The V gene's germline CDR1 is SGHNT and CDR2 YYREEE (reference sequence). The CDR3 length is 14 residues. CDR3 sequence: CASSRGGGTDTQYF. The CDR3, as DNA: TGTGCCAGCAGTCGGGGGGGCGGTACAGATACGCAGTATTTT. Using reference TRBV5-4 and TRBJ2-3 for the parts outside the CDR3, the full variable domain is ETGVTQSPTHLIKTRGQQVTLRCSSQSGHNTVSWYQQALGQGPQFIFQYYREEENGRGNFPPRFSGLQFPNYSSELNVNALELDDSALYLCASSRGGGTDTQYFGPGTRLTVL.

This sequence joins TRBV5-6 and TRBJ1-4; 8 bases are shared with TRBD1. The CDR3 length is 15 residues. Losses at the gene ends were 5 bases for V and 4 bases for J; bases not matched to a gene: 7. Per the germline V gene, CDR1 is SGHDT and CDR2 is YYEEEE. The DNA of the CDR3 is TGTGCCAGCAGGCCAGAGACAGGGGATAATGAAAAACTGTTTTTT. It translates to CASRPETGDNEKLFF.

The J gene is TRBJ1-1, the V gene TRBV10-3; D gene unclear. The CDR3 runs 11 residues. Trimming took 2 bases from V and 5 from J, leaving 3 bases between them. CDR1 ENHRY and CDR2 SYGVKD come from the germline V gene. CDR3 DNA sequence: TGTGCCATCAGTGAGCGGACTGAAGCTTTCTTT. It is translated as CAISERTEAFF.

This clone showed up just once. The CDR3 DNA follows: TGTGCCAGCAGCCCCTATATATCCTACGAGCAGTACTTC. Its protein is CASSPYISYEQYF. The chain links TRBV7-2 to TRBJ2-7, with D unclear. The length of the CDR3 is 13 residues. V lost 5 bases to trimming and J lost 1 base, with 9 bases between them. Germline V gene data show CDR1 as SGHTA and CDR2 as FQGNSA. Variable domain in full (rest from reference TRBV7-2 and TRBJ2-7): GAGVSQSPSNKVTEKGKDVELRCDPISGHTALYWYRQSLGQGLEFLIYFQGNSAPDKSGLPSDRFSAERTGGSVSTLTIQRTQQEDSAVYLCASSPYISYEQYFGPGTRLTVT.

The chain carries TRBV14 and TRBJ2-5; D may be TRBD2 (6 bases). The CDR3 sequence is 15 residues long. V was pared by 6 bases and J by 5 bases, with 19 bases between. The germline V gene encodes CDR1 SGHDN and CDR2 FVKESK. DNA of the CDR3: TGTGCCAGCAGTACGTCCCTTGGCGGGATTGAGACCCAGTACTTC. It codes for CASSTSLGGIETQYF. Variable domain in full (rest from reference TRBV14 and TRBJ2-5): EAGVTQFPSHSVIEKGQTVTLRCDPISGHDNLYWYRRVMGKEIKFLLHFVKESKQDESGMPNNRFLAERTGGTYSTLKVQPAELEDSGVYFCASSTSLGGIETQYFGPGTRLLVL.

V usage is TRBV6-5 and J usage is TRBJ2-5; D perhaps matches TRBD2 (7 bases). The CDR3 loop spans 13 amino acids. Germline-derived CDR1 and CDR2 are MNHEY and SVGAGI. V was pared by 7 bases and J by 5 bases, with 14 bases between. DNA for the CDR3: TGTGCCAGCACCCGGACTAGGGGGGAGACCCAGTACTTC. As protein: CASTRTRGETQYF.

The chain carries TRBV6-5 and TRBJ1-1; 9 nucleotides line up with TRBD1. V was clipped by 6 bases and J by 11 bases; unmatched bases: 4. Per the germline V gene, CDR1 is MNHEY and CDR2 is SVGAGI. The CDR3 has 11 residues. The CDR3 is CASSRDRVAFF. CDR3 DNA: TGTGCCAGCAGCCGGGACAGGGTCGCTTTCTTT.

This clone came up once. The V call is TRBV21-1, the J call TRBJ2-7; TRBD1 is the table's D call, not checked against the DNA. TRBV21-1 is annotated as a pseudogene. This CDR3 comprises 17 residues. The CDR3 protein is CASSNRLWTGLSYEQYF. CDR3 nucleotides: TGTGCCAGCAGCAATCGACTATGGACAGGTCTTTCCTACGAGCAGTACTTC.

The chain recombines TRBV28 with TRBJ1-6, with D possibly matching TRBD1 (6 bases). The V end lost 1 base, the J end lost 11 bases, and 21 bases lay between the germline ends. Germline values: CDR1 MDHEN, CDR2 SYDVKM. The CDR3 has 17 residues. The CDR3 nucleotides are TGTGCCAGCAGTTTATTCAGCGCGGGGGCGAGGGCAACACCCCTCCACTTT. Protein: CASSLFSAGARATPLHF.

V usage is TRBV30 and J usage is TRBJ1-1; TRBD1 agrees at 7 bases. This CDR3 is built from 14 residues. Trimming at V came to 2 bases and at J to 4 bases, leaving 7 bases not matched to a gene. Germline CDR1 reads GTSNPN; CDR2 reads SVGIG (reference sequence). CDR3 region: CAWSPKQGTTEAFF. CDR3 bases: TGTGCCTGGAGTCCCAAACAGGGGACCACTGAAGCTTTCTTT. Complete variable domain (other parts from reference TRBV30 and TRBJ1-1): SQTIHQWPATLVQPVGSPLSLECTVEGTSNPNLYWYRQAAGRGLQLLFYSVGIGQISSEVPQNLSASRPQDRQFILSSKKLLLSDSGFYLCAWSPKQGTTEAFFGQGTRLTVV.

The chain employs TRBV10-2 and TRBJ1-3, with D perhaps TRBD1 (5 bases). CDR3 length: 15 residues. The V end lost 6 bases, the J end lost 0 bases, and 12 bases lay between the germline ends. CDR1 is WSHSY, CDR2 SAAADI, per germline. Written as DNA, the CDR3 is TGCGCCAGCAGCGGAGCAGGGTTCTCTGGAAACACCATATATTTT. Its protein product is CASSGAGFSGNTIYF.

The J gene is TRBJ2-3, the V gene TRBV9, with 10 bases that match TRBD1. Per the germline V gene, CDR1 is SGDLS and CDR2 is YYNGEE. CDR3 length: 15 amino acids. V lost 4 bases to trimming and J lost 4 bases; unmatched junction nucleotides: 6. This CDR3 reads CASSFTTGGSDTQYF. CDR3 in DNA: TGTGCCAGCAGCTTCACGACAGGGGGCTCAGATACGCAGTATTTT.

The chain recombines TRBV10-3 with TRBJ1-1; D ambiguous. V was cut by 2 bases and J by 1 base, with 5 bases left in between. This CDR3 comprises 13 residues. Per the germline V gene, CDR1 is ENHRY and CDR2 is SYGVKD. Written as DNA, the CDR3 is TGTGCCATCAGTGAGAACAGGAACACTGAAGCTTTCTTT. Translation: CAISENRNTEAFF.